The 23 T cell receptor beta chains given below trace back to one sample, sequenced in a study of blood T cells in healthy people across ages. A sample-barcoded 5' primer and a J-beta primer mix were used in a second PCR of roughly 6 to 11 cycles. TCRdb itself ran the 5' RACE reads through MiXCR, one entry per CDR3 protein. The profile shows 550,000 to 600,000 distinct CDR3 sequences, around 48% of them singletons. Sequences were obtained from blood. The receptors come from an elderly man in good health.

The chain links TRBV6-2 or TRBV6-3 to TRBJ2-4, with D maybe TRBD1 (6 bases). The germline V and J ends were trimmed by 4 bases and 1 base, with 17 bases remaining between them. The CDR3 runs to 17 residues. Germline V gives CDR1 MNHEY, CDR2 SVGEGT. This CDR3 is CASSWDYREGAKNIQYF. CDR3 bases: TGTGCCAGCAGTTGGGATTACAGGGAAGGGGCCAAAAACATTCAGTACTTC.

The chain is built from TRBV15 and TRBJ2-7, with no clear D. In germline, CDR1 is LNHNV, CDR2 YYDKDF (reference sequence). V lost 0 bases to trimming and J lost 6 bases, with 12 bases between them. The CDR3 length is 14 residues. The CDR3: CATSRDTSRAEQYF. The CDR3 DNA is TGTGCCACCAGCAGAGATACTTCCCGGGCCGAGCAGTACTTC. The variable domain in full, with the rest retrieved from reference TRBV15 and TRBJ2-7, is DAMVIQNPRYQVTQFGKPVTLSCSQTLNHNVMYWYQQKSSQAPKLLFHYYDKDFNNEADTPDNFQSRRPNTSFCFLDIRSPGLGDTAMYLCATSRDTSRAEQYFGPGTRLTVT.

The sample holds a few counts of this clonotype. The rearrangement joins TRBV5-1 to TRBJ2-7; perhaps TRBD2 as D (6 bases). Germline V gene data show CDR1 as SGHRS and CDR2 as YFSETQ. V shed 0 bases and J shed 2 bases, with 12 bases lying between them. This CDR3 is built from 15 residues. The DNA of the CDR3 is TGCGCCAGCAGCTTGGAGGAGGGGTCCACCTACGAGCAGTACTTC. It encodes CASSLEEGSTYEQYF.

The chain is built from TRBV3-1 and TRBJ2-7, with TRBD2 identical over 10 bases. The J call may be in error: the DNA end matches TRBJ2-5 better. Germline V gene lookup returns CDR1 LGHDT and CDR2 YNNKEL (reference sequence). The CDR3 is 17 amino acids. CDR3: CASSQDLPSGGQETQYF. DNA of the CDR3: TGTGCCAGCAGCCAAGATCTGCCTAGCGGGGGACAAGAGACCCAGTACTTC.

The V and J genes are TRBV5-1 and TRBJ2-1; tentative D call: TRBD1 (5 bases). There are 14 residues in the CDR3. The V gene's germline CDR1 is SGHRS and CDR2 YFSETQ. The germline V and J ends were trimmed by 0 bases and 6 bases, with 10 bases remaining between them. CDR3 protein: CASSLAPQGNEQFF. CDR3 bases: TGCGCCAGCAGCTTGGCCCCTCAGGGCAATGAGCAGTTCTTC.

This clonotype appeared many times. V usage is TRBV4-3 and J usage is TRBJ2-7, with D uncertain. The CDR3 is 15 residues long. Germline V CDR1 and CDR2: LGHNA, YSLEER. V dropped 0 bases and J dropped 1 base, with 10 bases sitting between them. The CDR3 reads CASSQDHEVSYEQYF. The CDR3 DNA reads TGCGCCAGCAGCCAAGATCATGAGGTTTCCTACGAGCAGTACTTC.

This chain links TRBV5-6 with TRBJ2-1; D unresolved. Trimming shortened V by 4 bases and J by 8 bases, and 16 bases separated the two germline ends. This CDR3 is built from 14 residues. The germline CDR1 and CDR2 sequences are SGHDT and YYEEEE. CDR3: CASSVPALFDEQFF. Here the CDR3 DNA reads TGTGCCAGCAGCGTGCCAGCATTGTTCGATGAGCAGTTCTTC.

This clonotype was picked up a small number of times. The chain is built from TRBV6-2 or TRBV6-3 and TRBJ2-1; TRBD2 aligns across 8 bases. This CDR3 region has 14 residues. Germline CDR1 MNHEY, CDR2 SVGEGT. J lost 2 bases, V lost 6 bases, and 3 bases had no gene match. The CDR3 loop reads CASRTSVAYNEQFF. Written as DNA, the CDR3 is TGTGCCAGCAGGACTAGCGTCGCCTACAATGAGCAGTTCTTC.

This clonotype turned up a few times. This chain uses TRBV3-1 with TRBJ2-2; 10 bases match TRBD2. Unmatched junction bases numbered 3, after V lost 6 bases and J lost 2 bases. The CDR3 totals 15 residues. CDR1 and CDR2 from the germline V gene are LGHDT and YNNKEL (reference sequence). CDR3 residues: CASSQLAGNTGELFF. CDR3 DNA sequence: TGTGCCAGCAGTCAACTAGCGGGAAACACCGGGGAGCTGTTTTTT.

A word on this clonotype: The junction departs from germline at one end; a sequencing error may be responsible. The J gene is TRBJ2-4, the V gene TRBV3-1; tentatively, D is TRBD2 (7 bases). The length of the CDR3 is 14 residues. Per germline, CDR1 LGHDT and CDR2 YNNKEL (reference sequence). CDR3 in DNA: TGTGCCAGCAGCCGTGGACTAGGGGGAGACATTCGGTACTTC. It is translated as CASSRGLGGDIRYF.

This clonotype has a handful of counts. This chain joins TRBV20-1 and TRBJ2-1, with D possibly matching TRBD2 (6 bases). Germline CDR1 and CDR2: DFQATT and SNEGSKA (reference sequence). The CDR3 sequence is 14 residues long. The V gene lost 2 bases and the J gene lost 4 bases, with 12 bases spanning the gap. The CDR3 DNA reads TGCAGTGCTAGACTCCCAGGGACTTACAATGAGCAGTTCTTC. The encoded protein is CSARLPGTYNEQFF.

This clonotype was seen a few times. The chain carries TRBV29-1 and TRBJ2-7; maybe TRBD2 (7 bases). Germline values: CDR1 SQVTM, CDR2 ANQGSEA. The CDR3 has 15 amino acids. V lost 6 bases, J lost 0 bases, and 18 bases lay in between. CDR3 DNA: TGCAGCGTCCTACGGGGGGCTGGGGGCTCCTACGAGCAGTACTTC. Its protein is CSVLRGAGGSYEQYF.

This clonotype turned up a few times. The rearrangement joins TRBV29-1 to TRBJ2-1; D is possibly TRBD1 (5 bases). There are 14 residues in the CDR3. The V end lost 5 bases, the J end lost 6 bases, and 17 bases lay between the germline ends. Germline lookup yields CDR1 SQVTM and CDR2 ANQGSEA. The CDR3 DNA reads as TGCAGCGTTTCAGGGTTCGGAAGGACCAATGAGCAGTTCTTC. This gives the protein CSVSGFGRTNEQFF.

The chain uses TRBV5-1 and TRBJ2-2; possible D gene TRBD2, 6 bases. V shed 4 bases and J shed 6 bases, with 13 bases lying between them. The germline gives CDR1 SGHRS, CDR2 YFSETQ. The CDR3 runs 14 residues. CDR3 bases: TGCGCCAGCAGCAACGAAGGGACTCCCGGGGAGCTGTTTTTT. It yields the protein CASSNEGTPGELFF. The entire variable domain, with the rest obtained from reference TRBV5-1 and TRBJ2-2, is as follows: KAGVTQTPRYLIKTRGQQVTLSCSPISGHRSVSWYQQTPGQGLQFLFEYFSETQRNKGNFPGRFSGRQFSNSRSEMNVSTLELGDSALYLCASSNEGTPGELFFGEGSRLTVL.

This sequence joins TRBV29-1 and TRBJ1-1; 8 bases match TRBD1. This CDR3 has 13 residues. Germline CDR1 SQVTM, CDR2 ANQGSEA. The CDR3 loop reads CSVPGTGLGEAFF. CDR3 bases: TGCAGTGTTCCCGGGACAGGATTAGGTGAAGCTTTCTTT.

This sequence joins TRBV30 and TRBJ2-7; TRBD2 matches 8 bases. Germline-derived CDR1 and CDR2 are GTSNPN and SVGIG (reference sequence). The CDR3 loop spans 17 amino acids. Trimming removed 2 bases from V and 7 bases from J; junction bases left unmatched: 19. CDR3 sequence reads: CAWSPKRLANTLWEQYF. The DNA of the CDR3 is TGTGCCTGGAGTCCAAAACGACTAGCGAATACACTGTGGGAGCAGTACTTC. Based on the CDR3 plus reference TRBV30 and TRBJ2-7, the full variable domain is SQTIHQWPATLVQPVGSPLSLECTVEGTSNPNLYWYRQAAGRGLQLLFYSVGIGQISSEVPQNLSASRPQDRQFILSSKKLLLSDSGFYLCAWSPKRLANTLWEQYFGPGTRLTVT.

This clonotype has a handful of counts. This sequence joins TRBV7-9 and TRBJ2-3; 9 bases agree with TRBD2. The V gene's germline CDR1 is SEHNR and CDR2 FQNEAQ (reference sequence). The V gene end was trimmed by 3 bases and the J gene end by 5 bases; junction bases not matched to a gene: 6. The length of the CDR3 is 15 residues. CDR3 in DNA: TGTGCCAGCAGCTTTAGCGGGAGCAGTGGAGATACGCAGTATTTT. Encoded protein: CASSFSGSSGDTQYF.

This clonotype was seen a few times. The chain couples TRBV6-6 to TRBJ1-4, with a possible D match to TRBD1 (6 bases). The CDR3 covers 16 residues. Trimming took off 0 bases at V and 6 bases at J, with 14 bases between the two ends. Germline assignment: CDR1 MNHNY and CDR2 SVGAGI (reference sequence). The CDR3 DNA reads as TGTGCCAGCAGTTACTCGGGGCAGGGGATGGATGAAAAACTGTTTTTT. Its translation: CASSYSGQGMDEKLFF.

In its sample, this clonotype was seen a few times. The chain couples TRBV2 to TRBJ2-7; D not resolved. V lost 7 bases and J 7 bases, leaving 11 bases between the germline ends. Germline CDR1 is SNHLY and CDR2 is FYNNEI. This CDR3 spans 11 amino acids. The CDR3 reads CASTSYNEQYF. The DNA of the CDR3 is TGTGCCAGCACCAGCTACAATGAGCAGTACTTC.

As DNA, the CDR3 is TGTGCCAACAGACCGGGACAGGGTAGGGGGGACTATGGCTACACCTTC. As protein: CANRPGQGRGDYGYTF. The V call is TRBV12-3 or TRBV12-4, the J call TRBJ1-2; 9 positions match TRBD1. Trimming at V came to 10 bases and at J to 3 bases, leaving 15 bases not matched to a gene. The CDR3 loop spans 16 amino acids.

In DNA form, the CDR3 reads TGTGCCAGCAGCACCGGACGGACTAGCTCGGAGGAGACCCAGTACTTC. It codes for CASSTGRTSSEETQYF. The rearrangement joins TRBV9 to TRBJ2-7; 8 bases are a match to TRBD2. The better agreement between TRBJ2-5 and the DNA end casts doubt on the J call. In germline, CDR1 is SGDLS, CDR2 YYNGEE. This CDR3 region has 16 residues.

Note on this clonotype: This may arise from a read error, as a much more abundant clone is one base away. The rearrangement links TRBV6-6 to TRBJ2-7; perhaps D is TRBD1 or TRBD2 (7 bases each). CDR1 is MNHNY, CDR2 SVGAGI, per germline (reference sequence). With 8 bases removed from V and 0 bases from J, the gap between germline ends came to 17 bases. The CDR3 extends over 15 amino acids. The CDR3 reads CASGSGTASSYEQYF. CDR3 nucleotides: TGTGCCAGCGGGAGCGGGACAGCCTCCTCCTACGAGCAGTACTTC.

The chain recombines TRBV28 with TRBJ1-1; tentatively, D is TRBD1 (5 bases). The length of the CDR3 is 13 residues. V lost 6 bases, J lost 4 bases, and 12 bases lay in between. Germline CDR1 MDHEN, CDR2 SYDVKM. CDR3: CASRKSGGTEAFF. The DNA for the CDR3 is TGTGCCAGCAGAAAATCGGGGGGCACTGAAGCTTTCTTT.